The subject of this entry is one T cell receptor beta chain. The record originates from a study of blood T cell repertoires in COVID-19. Study information: In each case, the material was cDNA or gDNA derived from T cells, B-cell-depleted T cells, or PBMCs.

The CDR3 runs to 19 residues. Germline CDR1 reads MNHEY; CDR2 reads SVGEGT. Trimming took off 0 bases at V and 4 bases at J, with 22 bases between the two ends. Original handling: Scientists estimated how many nucleated cells there were by amplifying reference gene primers. Clones were sequenced by immunoSEQ multiplex PCR, and TCRdb holds only the in-frame ones, with some missing. V, J and clone size are taken as reported in that table, and D and trimming were inferred from the DNA itself. The table has approximately 280,000 clones, about 89% seen once; the top ten hold under 15%. This sequence joins TRBV6-2 or TRBV6-3 and TRBJ1-5; D is perhaps TRBD1 (5 bases). Sequencing was carried out using peripheral blood. This TCR was recovered from a woman aged 60 to 75 with acute or convalescent COVID-19. The CDR3 here is CASSYSGEGVPLPNQPQHF. CDR3 in DNA: TGTGCCAGCAGTTACTCGGGGGAGGGCGTGCCGTTGCCAAATCAGCCCCAGCATTTT.